This T cell receptor (beta chain) was captured by sequencing in a study of OX40 agonist ivuxolimab in advanced cancers. For the study at large: Patients with prior anti-PD-1, anti-PD-L1 or anti-CTLA-4 therapy were eligible; 35% to 50% had some. Study observations and caveats: There were, on average, more expanded clones in CD8+ T cells than in CD4+.

Regarding this clone: Its specificity is not known.

Looked up from germline, CDR1 is SGHTA and CDR2 is FQGNSA. With 2 bases clipped from V and 8 bases from J, the junction kept 5 bases outside the gene matches. The CDR3 spans 14 residues. Libraries were prepared by immunoSEQ multiplex PCR; TCRdb keeps only in-frame clonotypes and omits some of them. Among 90,000 or so clones listed, roughly 89% were seen once. This TCR was recovered from an adult with an advanced solid tumor such as melanoma, head and neck, liver or kidney cancer. The gene calls are TRBV7-2 and TRBJ1-2; 10 bases map to TRBD1. The sample was CD4+ or CD8+ T cells sorted from blood, taken in a trial of the OX40 agonist ivuxolimab. CDR3 amino acids: CASSLIGQGEGYTF. As DNA, the CDR3 is TGTGCCAGCAGCTTAATAGGACAGGGGGAAGGCTACACCTTC.